Below, 29 T cell receptor beta chains from the same sample are listed, as sequenced in a study of cytomegalovirus exposure and HLA in healthy donors. A multiplex PCR was run with 60 Vbeta primers and 13 Jbeta primers. Libraries were prepared by immunoSEQ multiplex PCR; TCRdb keeps only in-frame clonotypes and omits some of them. Seen here are some 160,000 clones, almost 80% observed once, and the top ten hold less than 2%. Input material: PBMCs. The receptors stem from a woman aged 30 to 39 in good health and CMV-seronegative.

The gene calls are TRBV11-2 and TRBJ2-5; TRBD1 agrees at 10 bases. Per germline, CDR1 SGHAT and CDR2 FQNNGV. This CDR3 comprises 16 residues. The ends lost 3 bases at V and 1 base at J; junction bases unmatched: 5. CDR3 in DNA: TGTGCCAGCAGCTTTGCAGGGACAGGGGTCCAAGAGACCCAGTACTTC. Residues: CASSFAGTGVQETQYF.

The rearrangement links TRBV18 to TRBJ1-2, with D perhaps matching TRBD1 (6 bases). Germline CDR1 KGHSH, CDR2 LQKENI. This CDR3 is 15 amino acids long. Trimming pared 3 bases from V and 5 bases from J, leaving 16 bases between. The CDR3 bases are TGTGCCAGCTCACCGATTAGTGCAGGGGAGTATGGCTACACCTTC. Amino acid sequence: CASSPISAGEYGYTF.

This clone was counted only a few times. This sequence joins TRBV6-5 and TRBJ1-2; possible D gene TRBD1, 5 bases. Germline CDR1 reads MNHEY; CDR2 reads SVGAGI. The CDR3 length is 15 residues. V shed 0 bases and J shed 0 bases, with 8 bases lying between them. In nucleotides, the CDR3 is TGTGCCAGCAGTTACTCGGGGCCTCCTAACTATGGCTACACCTTC. Its protein product is CASSYSGPPNYGYTF.

This clone was recorded once. The gene calls are TRBV7-2 and TRBJ2-5; 10 nucleotides line up with TRBD1. The V and J ends lost 3 bases and 5 bases, in that order; junction bases with no gene match: 3. This CDR3 spans 14 amino acids. The germline CDR1 and CDR2 sequences are SGHTA and FQGNSA. CDR3 residues: CASSLDRGGETQYF. The CDR3 nucleotides are TGTGCCAGCAGCTTGGACAGGGGGGGGGAGACCCAGTACTTC.

The rearrangement uses TRBV7-6 and TRBJ2-7, with D unresolved. CDR1 is SGHVS, CDR2 FNYEAQ, per germline. Trimming took off 4 bases at V and 5 bases at J, with 9 bases between the two ends. The CDR3 is made up of 12 amino acids. CDR3 sequence reads: CASSYRSDEQYF. The CDR3 DNA follows: TGTGCCAGCAGCTACCGCTCGGACGAGCAGTACTTC.

The V and J genes are TRBV7-9 and TRBJ1-2; D gene uncertain. The V end was cut by 5 bases, the J end by 2 bases, with 3 bases between. The germline gives CDR1 SEHNR, CDR2 FQNEAQ (reference sequence). CDR3 length: 11 residues. In DNA form, the CDR3 reads TGTGCCAGCAGCGGCAACTATGGCTACACCTTC. It codes for CASSGNYGYTF. The full variable domain, completed using reference TRBV7-9 and TRBJ1-2, is DTGVSQNPRHKITKRGQNVTFRCDPISEHNRLYWYRQTLGQGPEFLTYFQNEAQLEKSRLLSDRFSAERPKGSFSTLEIQRTEQGDSAMYLCASSGNYGYTFGSGTRLTVV.

V gene TRBV5-1 combines with J gene TRBJ1-6; TRBD1 matches 8 bases. The CDR3 has 15 residues. V gave up 6 bases and J gave up 7 bases; unmatched junction bases: 9. Germline assignment: CDR1 SGHRS and CDR2 YFSETQ. CDR3 in amino acids: CASKDREVGNSPLHF. The CDR3 bases are TGCGCCAGCAAGGACAGGGAGGTAGGGAATTCACCCCTCCACTTT.

V is TRBV11-2 and J is TRBJ1-2, with 7 bases fitting TRBD1. The CDR3 totals 18 residues. Germline V CDR1 and CDR2: SGHAT, FQNNGV. Trimming took 5 bases from V and 3 from J; bases not matched to a gene: 18. Here the CDR3 reads CASSPRTGQSLEDYGYTF. The CDR3 DNA follows: TGTGCCAGCAGCCCGAGAACGGGACAGTCACTCGAGGACTATGGCTACACCTTC.

The gene calls are TRBV6-1 and TRBJ1-6, with TRBD1 as a possible D gene (5 bases). CDR1 is MNHNS, CDR2 SASEGT, per germline. The CDR3 has 15 amino acids. Trimming cost V 4 bases and J 7 bases, with 14 bases left between them. In DNA form, the CDR3 reads TGTGCCAGCAGTGGGCAGGCGGGGCGCAATTCACCCCTCCACTTT. This encodes CASSGQAGRNSPLHF.

The table lists this clone with a count of one. The chain uses TRBV2 and TRBJ2-7; TRBD1 matches at 8 bases. This CDR3 spans 13 amino acids. V lost 6 bases, J lost 5 bases, and 6 bases stayed unmatched. CDR1 SNHLY and CDR2 FYNNEI come from the germline V gene. The CDR3 nucleotides read TGTGCCAGCAGCCGGACAGGGATCAACGAGCAGTACTTC. Its translation: CASSRTGINEQYF. Full variable domain (rest looked up from reference TRBV2 and TRBJ2-7): EPEVTQTPSHQVTQMGQEVILRCVPISNHLYFYWYRQILGQKVEFLVSFYNNEISEKSEIFDDQFSVERPDGSNFTLKIRSTKLEDSAMYFCASSRTGINEQYFGPGTRLTVT.

This clone was counted only a few times. CDR3 loop: CASSRLPLNTEAFF. CDR3 in DNA: TGTGCCAGCAGCCGACTTCCGTTGAACACTGAAGCTTTCTTT. The J gene is TRBJ1-1, the V gene TRBV5-8; D gene ambiguous. This CDR3 has 14 amino acids. V shed 4 bases and J shed 0 bases, with 10 bases lying between them. Germline values: CDR1 SGHTS, CDR2 YDEGEE.

The chain has TRBV4-1 and TRBJ2-7; D gene uncertain. V dropped 1 base and J dropped 4 bases, with 14 bases sitting between them. The CDR3 contains 15 residues. Germline values: CDR1 MGHRA, CDR2 YSYEKL. The CDR3 coding sequence is TGCGCCAGCAGCCAAGGAAACAGTGGCGATTACGAGCAGTACTTC. The encoded protein is CASSQGNSGDYEQYF.

Turning to this clone: At one end, the junction sequence differs from germline, possibly due to a read error. J is TRBJ2-2 and V is TRBV5-4; 14 bases align to TRBD2. Germline V CDR1 and CDR2: SGHNT, YYREEE (reference sequence). The CDR3 spans 17 residues. CDR3 sequence (DNA): TGTGCCAGCAGTTTGGGGACTAGCGGGGGAATGGCCGGGGAGCTGTTTTTT. This encodes CASSLGTSGGMAGELFF.

This chain uses TRBV4-1 with TRBJ1-2; 10 bases are a match to TRBD1. Trimming at V came to 1 base and at J to 2 bases, leaving 19 bases not matched to a gene. CDR1 MGHRA and CDR2 YSYEKL come from the germline V gene. CDR3 size: 21 residues. CDR3 sequence: CASSQVRRGQGVREPNYGYTF. As DNA, the CDR3 is TGCGCCAGCAGCCAAGTAAGGAGAGGACAGGGGGTTCGGGAACCAAACTATGGCTACACCTTC.

The CDR3: CASSATGGRVDTQYF. The CDR3 nucleotides are TGTGCCAGCAGCGCTACAGGGGGCCGGGTAGATACGCAGTATTTT. The chain carries TRBV2 and TRBJ2-3, with TRBD1 identical over 9 bases. J gave up 5 bases and V 6 bases, and 9 bases lay outside the gene matches. The CDR3 loop spans 15 amino acids. Per the germline V gene, CDR1 is SNHLY and CDR2 is FYNNEI.

This clone was observed a handful of times. The chain links TRBV18 to TRBJ2-3; 7 bases line up with TRBD2. V dropped 3 bases and J dropped 3; count of bases not matched to a gene: 12. Per germline, CDR1 KGHSH and CDR2 LQKENI. The CDR3 has 17 residues. The CDR3 coding sequence is TGTGCCAGCTCACCTTCTATGGGCCGGGGGGATACAGATACGCAGTATTTT. It encodes CASSPSMGRGDTDTQYF.

Concerning this clone itself: The junction shows a germline mismatch at one end, possibly a read error. V and J are TRBV2 and TRBJ2-1; D gene ambiguous. The CDR3 consists of 14 residues. The germline CDR1 and CDR2 sequences are SNHLY and FYNNEI. CDR3: CASNERSSYNEQFF. The CDR3 bases are TGTGCCAGCAATGAACGGAGCTCCTACAATGAGCAGTTCTTC.

The chain joins TRBV2 to TRBJ2-7; 7 bases map to TRBD1. The CDR3 loop spans 19 amino acids. Trimming at V came to 7 bases and at J to 2 bases, leaving 23 bases not matched to a gene. Germline V lookup: CDR1 SNHLY, CDR2 FYNNEI. Written as DNA, the CDR3 is TGTGCCAGCACATACCCCGGGACAGAGACGAAAAAAGTAACCTACGAGCAGTACTTC. Amino acids: CASTYPGTETKKVTYEQYF.

V usage is TRBV9 and J usage is TRBJ1-1; D may be TRBD1 (6 bases). The CDR3 contains 15 residues. With 4 bases removed from V and 2 bases from J, the gap between germline ends came to 15 bases. CDR1 and CDR2 (germline): SGDLS, YYNGEE. The CDR3 region has the DNA TGTGCCAGCAGCCCACACAGGGCTTTTAACACTGAAGCTTTCTTT. Its translation: CASSPHRAFNTEAFF.

The rearrangement uses TRBV27 and TRBJ2-5, with TRBD1 identical over 8 bases. Germline CDR1 is MNHEY and CDR2 is SMNVEV (reference sequence). After removal of 5 bases from V and 4 bases from J, the junction contained 9 bases not matched to a gene. The CDR3 runs 15 residues. CDR3 nucleotides: TGTGCCAGCAGTCCCGCGGACAGGGTGAGAGAGACCCAGTACTTC. This codes for CASSPADRVRETQYF.

The J gene is TRBJ2-3, the V gene TRBV10-3, with D possibly being TRBD1 (5 bases). CDR1 and CDR2 from the germline V gene are ENHRY and SYGVKD. V was clipped by 2 bases and J by 3 bases, with 6 bases between them. CDR3 length: 13 amino acids. The CDR3 reads CAISETGTDTQYF. The CDR3 DNA reads TGTGCCATCAGTGAGACAGGAACAGATACGCAGTATTTT.

The chain recombines TRBV19 with TRBJ1-2; 7 bases are a match to TRBD1. Germline CDR1 and CDR2: LNHDA and SQIVND (reference sequence). CDR3 length: 14 amino acids. V gave up 5 bases and J gave up 2 bases; unmatched junction bases: 5. The CDR3: CASSRDSSNYGYTF. For the CDR3, the DNA is TGTGCCAGTAGTCGGGACAGTTCCAACTATGGCTACACCTTC.

V usage is TRBV21-1 and J usage is TRBJ2-7; the D call TRBD1 from the table was never checked on the DNA. TRBV21-1 is flagged as a pseudogene. The CDR3 covers 15 residues. The CDR3 here is CASSKGTGNDYEQYF. CDR3 DNA: TGTGCCAGCAGCAAAGGGACAGGGAATGACTACGAGCAGTACTTC.

The chain carries TRBV6-5 and TRBJ1-1, with 7 bases that match TRBD1. Germline values: CDR1 MNHEY, CDR2 SVGAGI. The CDR3 has 14 amino acids. The V gene end was trimmed by 5 bases and the J gene end by 0 bases; junction bases not matched to a gene: 3. The CDR3 loop reads CASSQQGVNTEAFF. The DNA for the CDR3 is TGTGCCAGCAGTCAGCAGGGGGTGAACACTGAAGCTTTCTTT.

V gene TRBV6-5 combines with J gene TRBJ2-1, with 10 bases fitting TRBD1. Trimming at V came to 5 bases and at J to 5 bases, leaving 6 bases not matched to a gene. From germline, CDR1 is MNHEY and CDR2 SVGAGI. The CDR3 totals 15 residues. The CDR3 here is CASSRDRGTNNEQFF. CDR3 DNA: TGTGCCAGCAGTCGGGACAGGGGTACGAACAATGAGCAGTTCTTC.

The V call is TRBV29-1, the J call TRBJ1-1, with D maybe TRBD1 (6 bases). Germline CDR1 SQVTM, CDR2 ANQGSEA. The CDR3 is made up of 19 amino acids. Trimming removed 6 bases from V and 0 bases from J, with 29 bases in between. DNA of the CDR3: TGCAGCGTCCGAATGAGACACAGGGTCGTCGGGACCGTGAACACTGAAGCTTTCTTT. Its translation: CSVRMRHRVVGTVNTEAFF.

This clone was counted a few times. CDR3 protein: CSVGADSYNEQFF. CDR3 DNA sequence: TGCAGCGTTGGGGCCGACTCCTACAATGAGCAGTTCTTC. The genes are TRBV29-1 and TRBJ2-1, with no clear D. Germline V CDR1 and CDR2: SQVTM, ANQGSEA. The CDR3 spans 13 residues. The V end was cut by 4 bases, the J end by 0 bases, with 7 bases between.

The V call is TRBV19, the J call TRBJ1-1; possible D gene TRBD1, 5 bases. The germline CDR1 and CDR2 sequences are LNHDA and SQIVND (reference sequence). This CDR3 has 14 residues. Trimming removed 6 bases at V and 0 bases at J, with 11 bases between. The CDR3 protein is CASRSAGVNTEAFF. CDR3 nucleotides: TGTGCCAGTAGGTCGGCGGGGGTGAACACTGAAGCTTTCTTT.

CDR3 residues: CASSLSIRARQETQYF. CDR3 nucleotide sequence: TGTGCCAGCAGTTTGAGTATCAGGGCAAGGCAAGAGACCCAGTACTTC. The chain recombines TRBV27 with TRBJ2-5; D may be TRBD1 (5 bases). Germline assignment: CDR1 MNHEY and CDR2 SMNVEV (reference sequence). Deletions cut 3 bases from V and 2 bases from J, with 16 bases between. The CDR3 length is 16 residues.